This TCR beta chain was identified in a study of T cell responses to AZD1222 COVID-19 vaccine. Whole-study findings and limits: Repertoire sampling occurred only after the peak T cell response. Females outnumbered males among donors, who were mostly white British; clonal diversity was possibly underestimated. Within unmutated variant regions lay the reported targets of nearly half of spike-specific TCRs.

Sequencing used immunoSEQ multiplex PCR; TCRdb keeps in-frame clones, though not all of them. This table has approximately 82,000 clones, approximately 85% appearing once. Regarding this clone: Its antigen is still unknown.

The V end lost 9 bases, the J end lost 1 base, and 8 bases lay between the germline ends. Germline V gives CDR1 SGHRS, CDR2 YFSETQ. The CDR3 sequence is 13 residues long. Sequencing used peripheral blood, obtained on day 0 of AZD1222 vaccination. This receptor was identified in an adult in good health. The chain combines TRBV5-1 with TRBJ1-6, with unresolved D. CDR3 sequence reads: CATRGSYNSPLHF. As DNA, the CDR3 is TGCGCCACCCGAGGGTCCTATAATTCACCCCTCCACTTT.